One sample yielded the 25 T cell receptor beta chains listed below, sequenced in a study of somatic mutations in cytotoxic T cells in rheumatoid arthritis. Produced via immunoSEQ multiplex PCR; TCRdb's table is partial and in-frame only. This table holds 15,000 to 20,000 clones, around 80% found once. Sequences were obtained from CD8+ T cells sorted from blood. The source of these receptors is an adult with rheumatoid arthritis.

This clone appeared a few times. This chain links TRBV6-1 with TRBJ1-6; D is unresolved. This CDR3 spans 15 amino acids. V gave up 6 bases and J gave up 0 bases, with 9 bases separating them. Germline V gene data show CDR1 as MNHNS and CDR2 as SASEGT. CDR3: CASSSRSSYNSPLHF. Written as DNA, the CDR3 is TGTGCCAGCAGCAGCAGAAGCTCCTATAATTCACCCCTCCACTTT.

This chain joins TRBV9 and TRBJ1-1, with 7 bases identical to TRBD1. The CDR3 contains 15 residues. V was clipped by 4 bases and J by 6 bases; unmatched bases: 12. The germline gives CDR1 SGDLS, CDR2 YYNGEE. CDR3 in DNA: TGTGCCAGCAGCCCCCAGACAGGGACACATGCTGAAGCTTTCTTT. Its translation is CASSPQTGTHAEAFF.

The CDR3 DNA sequence: TGTGCCAGCAGTGAAGCGCTGGGGACAGGGGGTCTTGGCTACACCTTC. Translated: CASSEALGTGGLGYTF. The V gene is TRBV6-1, the J gene TRBJ1-2; 11 nucleotides line up with TRBD1. CDR3 length equals 16 residues. CDR1 MNHNS and CDR2 SASEGT come from the germline V gene. V trimming: 0 bases; J trimming: 7 bases; junction bases outside the gene matches: 7.

DNA for the CDR3: TGTGCCATCAGTGGCAGGGGCTCCTACGAGCAGTACTTC. Translating gives CAISGRGSYEQYF. The chain links TRBV10-3 to TRBJ2-7, with D possibly being TRBD1 (6 bases). The CDR3 has 13 amino acids. Germline V CDR1 and CDR2: ENHRY, SYGVKD. Trimming removed 4 bases at V and 0 bases at J, with 7 bases between.

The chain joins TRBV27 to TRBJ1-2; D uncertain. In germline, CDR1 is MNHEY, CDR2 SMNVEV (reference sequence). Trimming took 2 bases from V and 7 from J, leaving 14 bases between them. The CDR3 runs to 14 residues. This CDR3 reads CASSLTSPSLGYTF. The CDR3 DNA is TGTGCCAGCAGTTTAACATCACCTAGTCTTGGCTACACCTTC.

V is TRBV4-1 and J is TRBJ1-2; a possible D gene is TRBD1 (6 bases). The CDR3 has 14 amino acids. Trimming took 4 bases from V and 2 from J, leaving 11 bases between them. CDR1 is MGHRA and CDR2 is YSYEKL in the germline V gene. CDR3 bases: TGCGCCAGCAGCCCGACAGGCACGAACTATGGCTACACCTTC. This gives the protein CASSPTGTNYGYTF.

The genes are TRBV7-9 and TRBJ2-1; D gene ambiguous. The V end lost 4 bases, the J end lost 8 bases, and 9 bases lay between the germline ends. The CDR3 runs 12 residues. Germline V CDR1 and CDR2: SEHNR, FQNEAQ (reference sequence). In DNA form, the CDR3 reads TGTGCCAGCAGCTCCAGACGCGATGAGCAGTTCTTC. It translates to CASSSRRDEQFF.

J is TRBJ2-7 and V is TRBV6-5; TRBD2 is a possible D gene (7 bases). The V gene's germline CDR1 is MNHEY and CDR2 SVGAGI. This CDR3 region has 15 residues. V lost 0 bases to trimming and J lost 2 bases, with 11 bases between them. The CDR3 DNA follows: TGTGCCAGCAGTTACTCGGGGGGGCTAACCTACGAGCAGTACTTC. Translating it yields CASSYSGGLTYEQYF.

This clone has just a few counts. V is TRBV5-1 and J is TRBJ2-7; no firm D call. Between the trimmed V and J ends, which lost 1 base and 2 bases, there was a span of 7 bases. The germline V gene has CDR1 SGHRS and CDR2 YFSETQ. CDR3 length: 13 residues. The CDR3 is CASSLLRPYEQYF. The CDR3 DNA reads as TGCGCCAGCAGCTTGCTTAGACCCTACGAGCAGTACTTC.

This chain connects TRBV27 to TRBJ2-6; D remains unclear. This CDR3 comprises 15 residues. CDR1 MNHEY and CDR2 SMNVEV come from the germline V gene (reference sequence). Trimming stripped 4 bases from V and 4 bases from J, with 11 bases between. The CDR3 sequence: CASSYGPRGANVLTF. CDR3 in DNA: TGTGCCAGCAGTTACGGGCCCAGAGGGGCCAACGTCCTGACTTTC.

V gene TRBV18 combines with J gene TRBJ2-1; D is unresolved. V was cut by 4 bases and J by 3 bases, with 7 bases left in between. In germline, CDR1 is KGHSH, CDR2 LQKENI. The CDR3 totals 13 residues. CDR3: CASSLPDYNEQFF. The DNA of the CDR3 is TGTGCCAGCTCACTCCCCGACTACAATGAGCAGTTCTTC.

The CDR3 coding sequence is TGTGCCAGCAGTTACCTCACTAGCGGGGCAGAGACCCAGTACTTC. Translating it yields CASSYLTSGAETQYF. The J gene is TRBJ2-5, the V gene TRBV6-5; the match to TRBD2 covers 10 bases. The J segment lost 4 bases and the V segment lost 2 bases, leaving 4 bases of the junction unmatched. The CDR3 covers 15 residues. Germline loops: CDR1 MNHEY, CDR2 SVGAGI.

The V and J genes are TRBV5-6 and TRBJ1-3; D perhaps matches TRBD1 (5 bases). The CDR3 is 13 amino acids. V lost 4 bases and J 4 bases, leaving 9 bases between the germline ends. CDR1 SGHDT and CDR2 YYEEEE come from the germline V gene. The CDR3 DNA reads TGTGCCAGCAGCCTGGGGACCGGAAACACCATATATTTT. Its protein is CASSLGTGNTIYF.

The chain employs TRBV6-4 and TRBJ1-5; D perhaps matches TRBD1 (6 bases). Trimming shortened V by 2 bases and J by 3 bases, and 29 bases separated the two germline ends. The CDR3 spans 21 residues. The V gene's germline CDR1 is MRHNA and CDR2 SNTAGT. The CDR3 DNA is TGTGCCAGCAGTGACGGGGTGGGGGCTCCAAGGGGGAGCGGCAACAATCAGCCCCAGCATTTT. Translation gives CASSDGVGAPRGSGNNQPQHF.

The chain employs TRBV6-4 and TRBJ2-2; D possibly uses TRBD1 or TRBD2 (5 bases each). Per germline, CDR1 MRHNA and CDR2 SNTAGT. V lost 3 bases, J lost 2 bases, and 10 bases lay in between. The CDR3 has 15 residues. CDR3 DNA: TGTGCCAGCAGTGAAACTGGGGACAACACCGGGGAGCTGTTTTTT. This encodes CASSETGDNTGELFF.

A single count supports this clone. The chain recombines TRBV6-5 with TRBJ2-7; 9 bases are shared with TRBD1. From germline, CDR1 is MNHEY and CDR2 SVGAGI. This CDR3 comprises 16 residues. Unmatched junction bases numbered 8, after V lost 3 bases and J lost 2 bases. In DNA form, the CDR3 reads TGTGCCAGCAGTTATGGGACAGGGCCCGGGGCCTACGAGCAGTACTTC. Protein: CASSYGTGPGAYEQYF.

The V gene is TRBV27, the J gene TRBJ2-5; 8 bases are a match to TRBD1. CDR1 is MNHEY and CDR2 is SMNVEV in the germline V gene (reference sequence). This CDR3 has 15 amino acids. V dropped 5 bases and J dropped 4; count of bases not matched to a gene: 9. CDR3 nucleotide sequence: TGTGCCAGCAGTACGGACAGGGTTGGCGGAGAGACCCAGTACTTC. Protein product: CASSTDRVGGETQYF.

The CDR3 loop is CASSEEASGGHTQYF. CDR3 DNA sequence: TGTGCCAGCAGTGAGGAGGCTAGCGGGGGGCATACGCAGTATTTT. V usage is TRBV6-1 and J usage is TRBJ2-3, with 11 bases that match TRBD2. Per the germline V gene, CDR1 is MNHNS and CDR2 is SASEGT. The trim removed 3 bases at V and 7 bases at J, leaving 6 bases unmatched. This CDR3 is built from 15 residues.

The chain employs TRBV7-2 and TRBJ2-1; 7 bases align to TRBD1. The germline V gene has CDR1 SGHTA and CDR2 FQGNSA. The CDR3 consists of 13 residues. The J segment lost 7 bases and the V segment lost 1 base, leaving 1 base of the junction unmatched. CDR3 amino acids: CASSLEGANEQFF. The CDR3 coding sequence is TGTGCCAGCAGCTTAGAGGGGGCGAATGAGCAGTTCTTC.

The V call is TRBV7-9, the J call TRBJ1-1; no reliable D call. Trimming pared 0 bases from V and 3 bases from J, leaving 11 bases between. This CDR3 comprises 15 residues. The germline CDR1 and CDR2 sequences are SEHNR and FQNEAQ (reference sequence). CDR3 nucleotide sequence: TGTGCCAGCAGCTTAGCGCCCCCTACCCACACTGAAGCTTTCTTT. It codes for CASSLAPPTHTEAFF.

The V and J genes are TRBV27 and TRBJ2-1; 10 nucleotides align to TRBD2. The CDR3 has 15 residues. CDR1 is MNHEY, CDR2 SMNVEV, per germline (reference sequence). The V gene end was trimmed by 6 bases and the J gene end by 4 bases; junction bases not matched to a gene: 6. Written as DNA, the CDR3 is TGTGCCAGCAGCCTCTCTAGCGGGGGTTACAATGAGCAGTTCTTC. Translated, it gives CASSLSSGGYNEQFF.

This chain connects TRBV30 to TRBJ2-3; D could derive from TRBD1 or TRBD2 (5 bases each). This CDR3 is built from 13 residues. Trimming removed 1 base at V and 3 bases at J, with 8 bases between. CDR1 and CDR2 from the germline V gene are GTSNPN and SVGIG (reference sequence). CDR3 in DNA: TGTGCCTGGAGTGGGTGGGGGACAGATACGCAGTATTTT. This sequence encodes CAWSGWGTDTQYF.

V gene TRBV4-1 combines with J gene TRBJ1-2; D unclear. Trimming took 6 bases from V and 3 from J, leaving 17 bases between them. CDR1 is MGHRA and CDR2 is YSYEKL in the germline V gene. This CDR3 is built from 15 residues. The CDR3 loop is CASRPVGSRYYGYTF. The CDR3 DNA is TGCGCCAGCAGACCTGTGGGGAGCCGCTACTATGGCTACACCTTC.

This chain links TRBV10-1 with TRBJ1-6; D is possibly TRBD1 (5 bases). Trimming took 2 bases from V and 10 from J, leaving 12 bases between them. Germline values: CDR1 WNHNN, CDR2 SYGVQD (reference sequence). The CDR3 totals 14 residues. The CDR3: CASSEDRAKSPLHF. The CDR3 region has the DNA TGCGCCAGCAGTGAGGACAGAGCGAAATCACCCCTCCACTTT.

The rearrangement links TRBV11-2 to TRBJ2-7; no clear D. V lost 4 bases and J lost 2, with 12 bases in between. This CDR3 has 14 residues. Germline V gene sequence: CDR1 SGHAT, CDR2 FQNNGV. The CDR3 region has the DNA TGTGCCAGCAGCTCCAGTCCCACGGCCTACGAGCAGTACTTC. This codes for CASSSSPTAYEQYF.